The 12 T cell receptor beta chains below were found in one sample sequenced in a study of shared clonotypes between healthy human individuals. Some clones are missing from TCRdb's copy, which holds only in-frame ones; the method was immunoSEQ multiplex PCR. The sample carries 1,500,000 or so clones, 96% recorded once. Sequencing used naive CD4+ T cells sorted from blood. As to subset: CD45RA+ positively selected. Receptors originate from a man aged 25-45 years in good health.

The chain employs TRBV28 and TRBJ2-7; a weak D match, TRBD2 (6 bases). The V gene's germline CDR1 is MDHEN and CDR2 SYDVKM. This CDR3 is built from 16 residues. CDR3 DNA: TGTGCTACCCTTACATCACGGCGAGAGAGGAGGGGCGAGCAGTACTTC. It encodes CATLTSRRERRGEQYF.

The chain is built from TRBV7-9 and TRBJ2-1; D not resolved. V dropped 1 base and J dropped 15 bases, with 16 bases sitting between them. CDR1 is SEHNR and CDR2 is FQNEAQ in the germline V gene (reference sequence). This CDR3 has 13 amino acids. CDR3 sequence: CASSLDFRARLFF. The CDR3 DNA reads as TGTGCCAGCAGCTTAGACTTCCGGGCTCGATTGTTCTTC.

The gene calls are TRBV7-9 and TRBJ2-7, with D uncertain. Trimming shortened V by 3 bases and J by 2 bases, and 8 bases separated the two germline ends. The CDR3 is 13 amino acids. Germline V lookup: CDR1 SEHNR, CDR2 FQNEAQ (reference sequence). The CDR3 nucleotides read TGTGCCAGCAGCTTGGGCAGCCCCTACGAGCAGTACTTC. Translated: CASSLGSPYEQYF.

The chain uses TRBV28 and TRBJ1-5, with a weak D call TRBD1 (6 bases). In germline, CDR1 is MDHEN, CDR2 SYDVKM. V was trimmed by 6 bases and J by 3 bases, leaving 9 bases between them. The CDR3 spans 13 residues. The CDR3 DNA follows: TGTGCCAGCAGCGGACAGTTCAATCAGCCCCAGCATTTT. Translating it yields CASSGQFNQPQHF.

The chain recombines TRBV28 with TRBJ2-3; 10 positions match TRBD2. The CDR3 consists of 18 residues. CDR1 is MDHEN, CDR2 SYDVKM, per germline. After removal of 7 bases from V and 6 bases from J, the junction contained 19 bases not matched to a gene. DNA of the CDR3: TGTGCCAGCATCACTCTAGGCCCGGAAGGAGCGGGAGGGGATACGCAGTATTTT. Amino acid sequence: CASITLGPEGAGGDTQYF.

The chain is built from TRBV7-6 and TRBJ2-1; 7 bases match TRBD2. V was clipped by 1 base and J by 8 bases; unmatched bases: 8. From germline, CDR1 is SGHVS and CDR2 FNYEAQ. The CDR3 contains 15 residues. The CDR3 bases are TGTGCCAGCAGCTTAGATATCGGGAGGAGGTATGAGCAGTTCTTC. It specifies CASSLDIGRRYEQFF.

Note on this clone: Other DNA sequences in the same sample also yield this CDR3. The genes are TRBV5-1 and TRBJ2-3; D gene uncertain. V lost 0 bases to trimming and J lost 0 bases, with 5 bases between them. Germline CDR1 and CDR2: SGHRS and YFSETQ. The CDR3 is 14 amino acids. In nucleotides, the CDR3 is TGCGCCAGCAGCTTGGGCTCTAGCACAGATACGCAGTATTTT. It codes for CASSLGSSTDTQYF.

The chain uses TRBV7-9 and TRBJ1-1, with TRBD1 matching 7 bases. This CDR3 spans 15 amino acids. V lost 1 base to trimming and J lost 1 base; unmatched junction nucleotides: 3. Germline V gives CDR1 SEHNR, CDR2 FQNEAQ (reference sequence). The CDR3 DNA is TGTGCCAGCAGCTTAGATGCAGGGGGGAACACTGAAGCTTTCTTT. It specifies CASSLDAGGNTEAFF.

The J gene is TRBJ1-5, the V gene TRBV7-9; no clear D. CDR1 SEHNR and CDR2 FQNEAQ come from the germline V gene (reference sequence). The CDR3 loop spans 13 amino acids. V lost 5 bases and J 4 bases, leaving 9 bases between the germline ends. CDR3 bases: TGTGCCAGCAGCCCCGGCAGTAATCAGCCCCAGCATTTT. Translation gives CASSPGSNQPQHF. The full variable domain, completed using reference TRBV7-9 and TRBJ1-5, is DTGVSQNPRHKITKRGQNVTFRCDPISEHNRLYWYRQTLGQGPEFLTYFQNEAQLEKSRLLSDRFSAERPKGSFSTLEIQRTEQGDSAMYLCASSPGSNQPQHFGDGTRLSIL.

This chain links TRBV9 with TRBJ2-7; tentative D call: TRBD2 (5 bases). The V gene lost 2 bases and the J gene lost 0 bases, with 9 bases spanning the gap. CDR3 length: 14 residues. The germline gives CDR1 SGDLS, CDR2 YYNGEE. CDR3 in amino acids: CASSVSDYSYEQYF. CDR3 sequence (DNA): TGTGCCAGCAGCGTCAGTGACTACTCCTACGAGCAGTACTTC. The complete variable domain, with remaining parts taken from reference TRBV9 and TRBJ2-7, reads DSGVTQTPKHLITATGQRVTLRCSPRSGDLSVYWYQQSLDQGLQFLIQYYNGEERAKGNILERFSAQQFPDLHSELNLSSLELGDSALYFCASSVSDYSYEQYFGPGTRLTVT.

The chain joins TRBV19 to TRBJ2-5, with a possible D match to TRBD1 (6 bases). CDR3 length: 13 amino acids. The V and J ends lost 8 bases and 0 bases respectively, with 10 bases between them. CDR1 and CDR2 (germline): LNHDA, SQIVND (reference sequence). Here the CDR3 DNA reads TGTGCCAGTTCGAGGGGGTACCAAGAGACCCAGTACTTC. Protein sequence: CASSRGYQETQYF.

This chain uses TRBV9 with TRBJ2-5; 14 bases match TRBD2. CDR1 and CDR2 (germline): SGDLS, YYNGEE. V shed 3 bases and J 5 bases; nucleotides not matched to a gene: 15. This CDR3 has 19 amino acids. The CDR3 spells CASSDRLAGGPHIYETQYF. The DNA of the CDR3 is TGTGCCAGCAGCGACCGACTAGCGGGAGGGCCGCATATCTACGAGACCCAGTACTTC.